Each of the 8 T cell receptor beta chains below was sequenced from the same sample in a study of technical replicates of blood from a handful of donors. Sequencing was performed with immunoSEQ multiplex PCR; in TCRdb, only in-frame clones are kept and a portion is missing. In the table there are tens of thousands of clones, 94% of which are singletons. Sequencing was carried out using T cells isolated from PBMCs. The receptors were sampled from a human donor in good health.

This rearrangement joins TRBV5-1 to TRBJ2-7; 7 bases line up with TRBD1. CDR3 length equals 15 residues. The V gene end was trimmed by 4 bases and the J gene end by 1 base; junction bases not matched to a gene: 8. Germline CDR1 reads SGHRS; CDR2 reads YFSETQ. The CDR3 DNA sequence: TGCGCCAGCAGCGCGACCACAGGGGCTTCCTACGAGCAGTACTTC. Translated: CASSATTGASYEQYF.

The V gene is TRBV6-6, the J gene TRBJ2-7; 10 bases match TRBD2. J lost 5 bases, V lost 3 bases, and 7 bases had no gene match. CDR3 size: 15 residues. Germline loops: CDR1 MNHNY, CDR2 SVGAGI (reference sequence). The CDR3 DNA sequence: TGTGCCAGCAGTTATTCTCCTAGCGGGAGAGACGAGCAGTACTTC. The encoded protein is CASSYSPSGRDEQYF.

This chain's CDR3 is CAISESQDRAEKLFF. CDR3 DNA sequence: TGTGCCATCAGTGAGTCGCAGGACAGGGCTGAAAAACTGTTTTTT. The chain couples TRBV10-3 to TRBJ1-4; TRBD1 matches 8 bases. Germline V gives CDR1 ENHRY, CDR2 SYGVKD. V shed 0 bases, J shed 7 bases, and the junction held 4 bases outside the gene matches. This CDR3 region has 15 residues.

The chain couples TRBV30 to TRBJ2-7, with TRBD2 matching over 9 bases. This CDR3 region has 16 residues. The junction had 8 bases not matched to a gene; V was cut back by 1 base and J by 1 base. The germline V gene encodes CDR1 GTSNPN and CDR2 SVGIG (reference sequence). This CDR3 reads CAWSDYLAGLSYEQYF. CDR3 nucleotides: TGTGCCTGGAGTGACTATCTAGCGGGGCTTTCCTACGAGCAGTACTTC.

This clone was detected only once. The gene calls are TRBV5-4 and TRBJ1-3, with D hard to call. V was trimmed by 0 bases and J by 12 bases, leaving 10 bases between them. Germline V gene sequence: CDR1 SGHNT, CDR2 YYREEE (reference sequence). This CDR3 is built from 12 residues. DNA of the CDR3: TGTGCCAGCAGCTTGGACGGGAATCTCATATATTTT. Protein: CASSLDGNLIYF.

The chain couples TRBV7-9 to TRBJ2-2; 7 nucleotides align to TRBD2. V lost 5 bases and J lost 2; bases outside the gene matches: 8. CDR3 size: 16 residues. The germline V gene encodes CDR1 SEHNR and CDR2 FQNEAQ (reference sequence). As DNA, the CDR3 is TGTGCCAGCAGCCGGGACCTAGCGGAAAACACCGGGGAGCTGTTTTTT. Its translation: CASSRDLAENTGELFF.

This rearrangement joins TRBV11-2 to TRBJ2-5, with 7 bases lining up with TRBD1. Germline lookup yields CDR1 SGHAT and CDR2 FQNNGV. J gave up 5 bases and V 3 bases, and 6 bases lay outside the gene matches. This CDR3 is 14 amino acids long. The CDR3 nucleotides read TGTGCCAGCAGCTTGACAGGGTACGGGGAGACCCAGTACTTC. It codes for CASSLTGYGETQYF.

This chain connects TRBV7-9 to TRBJ1-1; D is perhaps TRBD1 (6 bases). Looked up from germline, CDR1 is SEHNR and CDR2 is FQNEAQ (reference sequence). This CDR3 has 13 residues. Trimming left V 1 base short and J 6 bases short, with 9 bases between. CDR3 DNA sequence: TGTGCCAGCAGCTTAGAGGGACATGCTGAAGCTTTCTTT. This encodes CASSLEGHAEAFF.